This T cell receptor beta chain was sequenced in a study of shared clonotypes between healthy human individuals. TCRdb keeps only in-frame clones here, not all; method: immunoSEQ multiplex PCR. Of more than 900,000 clones in the sample, approximately 80% are singletons; the top ten hold roughly 0.61%. Trimming took 2 bases from V and 10 from J; bases not matched to a gene: 3. CDR1 is SGHTA, CDR2 FQGNSA, per germline. CDR3 length equals 12 residues. The TCR was taken from a man in his late teens or twenties in good health. Some clones in this sample may be carry-over from other donors' samples. This rearrangement joins TRBV7-2 to TRBJ2-3; 7 positions agree with TRBD1. Material for sequencing was memory CD4+ T cells from PBMCs. Subset indicated: CD45RA-negative fraction. CDR3 bases: TGTGCCAGCAGCTTACAGCAGGGGGCGCAGTATTTT. Amino acid sequence: CASSLQQGAQYF.